This T cell receptor beta chain comes out of a study of cytomegalovirus exposure and HLA in healthy donors. PCR primers comprised 60 Vbeta and 13 Jbeta primers. Assay used: immunoSEQ multiplex PCR; TCRdb lists only in-frame clones, some missing. The sample has under 200,000 clones, approximately 81% seen once; the top ten hold around 2.6%. To note about this clone: What it binds is unknown.

Whole-study results and caveats: Several of the most significant clusters were apparently associated with common viral pathogens in a later analysis.

This CDR3 contains 11 residues. The V end was cut by 1 base, the J end by 7 bases, with 7 bases between. Germline V gene sequence: CDR1 DFQATT, CDR2 SNEGSKA (reference sequence). This TCR came from a young man in good health and CMV-seropositive. This chain uses TRBV20-1 with TRBJ1-1; no definite D call. Sequenced: PBMCs. CDR3 loop: CSARASSEAFF. Written as DNA, the CDR3 is TGCAGTGCTAGAGCCTCTAGTGAAGCTTTCTTT.